The 16 T cell receptor beta chains below were found in one sample sequenced in a study of identical twins. TCRdb used MiXCR to reprocess the 5' RACE reads, holding one entry per CDR3 protein. The sample includes a few hundred thousand distinct CDR3 sequences, 8.5% to 10% of them seen just once. The sequencing input was naive T cells sorted from blood. These receptors came from a woman between 45 and 60 years old in good health.

The table lists this clonotype with a few counts. V is TRBV6-6 and J is TRBJ1-1, with D uncertain. The CDR3 has 12 amino acids. With 6 bases removed from V and 4 bases from J, the gap between germline ends came to 9 bases. Looked up from germline, CDR1 is MNHNY and CDR2 is SVGAGI (reference sequence). The CDR3, as DNA: TGTGCCAGCAGCGACGAAAGCACTGAAGCTTTCTTT. This encodes CASSDESTEAFF.

V and J are TRBV6-5 and TRBJ2-7, with D possibly matching TRBD2 (7 bases). Per the germline V gene, CDR1 is MNHEY and CDR2 is SVGAGI. This CDR3 is built from 15 residues. V lost 5 bases, J lost 6 bases, and 20 bases lay in between. The CDR3 protein is CASSVLRGAQAEQYF. The CDR3 DNA reads TGTGCCAGCAGTGTCCTCCGGGGGGCGCAGGCCGAGCAGTACTTC.

This clonotype was recorded a few times. The chain links TRBV24-1 to TRBJ1-2; the D is unclear. The CDR3 runs 11 residues. The V and J ends lost 3 bases and 8 bases respectively, with 6 bases between them. Looked up from germline, CDR1 is KGHDR and CDR2 is SFDVKD. The CDR3 reads CATSDRWGYTF. CDR3 DNA: TGTGCCACCAGTGATCGATGGGGCTACACCTTC.

The chain has TRBV12-3 or TRBV12-4 and TRBJ2-5; D gene uncertain. V lost 5 bases and J 0 bases, leaving 10 bases between the germline ends. The CDR3 is 14 residues long. The CDR3 reads CASSAGRNQETQYF. For the CDR3, the DNA is TGTGCCAGCAGTGCCGGACGGAACCAAGAGACCCAGTACTTC.

This clonotype was seen a few times. The V and J genes are TRBV10-2 and TRBJ2-3, with D possibly being TRBD1 (11 bases). Germline V gene sequence: CDR1 WSHSY, CDR2 SAAADI. The V end was cut by 5 bases, the J end by 7 bases, with 34 bases between. CDR3 length: 20 residues. The CDR3 nucleotides read TGCGCCAGCAGTCGTACCGGGACAGGGGGTACTAGCGGGACCTTTTATACGCAGTATTTT. Its protein product is CASSRTGTGGTSGTFYTQYF.

This rearrangement joins TRBV5-1 to TRBJ1-2, with TRBD1 matching over 9 bases. CDR3 length: 16 amino acids. Germline trimming cut 0 bases from V and 4 bases from J; bases unmatched to any gene: 7. Germline CDR1 is SGHRS and CDR2 is YFSETQ. DNA for the CDR3: TGCGCCAGCAGCTTGGTTTTACAGGGGGCCCCCTATGGCTACACCTTC. It codes for CASSLVLQGAPYGYTF.

This clonotype was found a few times. The rearrangement links TRBV5-1 to TRBJ2-1; weak D call: TRBD1 (5 bases). The CDR3 is 16 amino acids. Trimming removed 0 bases at V and 9 bases at J, with 19 bases between. CDR1 SGHRS and CDR2 YFSETQ come from the germline V gene. This chain's CDR3 is CASSLAEYKFQGEQFF. The CDR3 DNA follows: TGCGCCAGCAGCTTGGCCGAATACAAGTTTCAGGGTGAGCAGTTCTTC.

The V and J genes are TRBV6-6 and TRBJ1-3; possibly TRBD1 for D (5 bases). The CDR3 length is 15 residues. Germline loops: CDR1 MNHNY, CDR2 SVGAGI (reference sequence). V was trimmed by 6 bases and J by 2 bases, leaving 14 bases between them. This CDR3 is CASSRPPGAGNTIYF. CDR3 nucleotides: TGTGCCAGCAGCCGGCCCCCGGGGGCTGGAAACACCATATATTTT.

This clonotype came up many times. This chain connects TRBV5-1 to TRBJ2-1; tentative D call: TRBD2 (5 bases). V was clipped by 5 bases and J by 3 bases, with 12 bases between them. Germline V gene data show CDR1 as SGHRS and CDR2 as YFSETQ. CDR3 length: 14 residues. The CDR3 protein is CASRGAGDYNEQFF. Written as DNA, the CDR3 is TGCGCCAGCAGAGGTGCGGGCGACTACAATGAGCAGTTCTTC.

CDR3 loop: CASRPVRLETQYF. The DNA of the CDR3 is TGTGCCAGCAGGCCTGTGAGGCTGGAGACCCAGTACTTC. The rearrangement links TRBV6-1 to TRBJ2-5, with D hard to call. CDR3 length: 13 amino acids. The germline V gene encodes CDR1 MNHNS and CDR2 SASEGT. V gave up 6 bases and J gave up 5 bases, with 13 bases separating them.

This clonotype was counted at least ten times. The chain recombines TRBV5-1 with TRBJ1-5; no clear D gene. V was shortened by 4 bases and J by 6 bases, with 11 bases between the two germline ends. Germline CDR1 and CDR2: SGHRS and YFSETQ. The CDR3 covers 13 residues. DNA for the CDR3: TGCGCCAGCAGCAAGAGGCTGGGTCAGCCCCAGCATTTT. This encodes CASSKRLGQPQHF.

This clonotype has more than one count but fewer than ten. This chain links TRBV7-9 with TRBJ1-1; no clear D. The CDR3 length is 12 residues. The V gene's germline CDR1 is SEHNR and CDR2 FQNEAQ (reference sequence). Trimming pared 10 bases from V and 6 bases from J, leaving 15 bases between. Written as DNA, the CDR3 is TGTGCCACCACCCACGAGCAGGCTGAAGCTTTCTTT. Its translation: CATTHEQAEAFF.

The rearrangement joins TRBV15 to TRBJ2-2; D uncertain. The length of the CDR3 is 14 residues. Trimming left V 2 bases short and J 3 bases short, with 7 bases between. The germline V gene encodes CDR1 LNHNV and CDR2 YYDKDF (reference sequence). DNA of the CDR3: TGTGCCACCAGCAGAATAAAGGACACCGGGGAGCTGTTTTTT. As protein: CATSRIKDTGELFF. Variable domain in full (rest from reference TRBV15 and TRBJ2-2): DAMVIQNPRYQVTQFGKPVTLSCSQTLNHNVMYWYQQKSSQAPKLLFHYYDKDFNNEADTPDNFQSRRPNTSFCFLDIRSPGLGDTAMYLCATSRIKDTGELFFGEGSRLTVL.

J is TRBJ2-3 and V is TRBV7-8, with 7 bases aligning to TRBD2. Germline V gene sequence: CDR1 SGHVS, CDR2 FQNEAQ. This CDR3 has 17 residues. V was pared by 0 bases and J by 3 bases, with 9 bases of the junction left unmatched. The CDR3 DNA reads as TGTGCCAGCAGCTTAGCGCGAAACGGGAGGCCGACAGATACGCAGTATTTT. Protein: CASSLARNGRPTDTQYF.

CDR3 protein: CATSDGNRVSYGYTF. CDR3 DNA sequence: TGTGCCACCAGTGACGGGAACAGGGTCAGCTATGGCTACACCTTC. The chain combines TRBV24-1 with TRBJ1-2; tentative D call: TRBD1 (6 bases). The V end was cut by 4 bases, the J end by 4 bases, with 15 bases between. Germline V gene lookup returns CDR1 KGHDR and CDR2 SFDVKD. This CDR3 is 15 amino acids long.

This chain links TRBV30 with TRBJ2-2, with no clear D. Between the trimmed V and J ends, which lost 0 bases and 6 bases, there was a span of 5 bases. CDR1 and CDR2 (germline): GTSNPN, SVGIG (reference sequence). The CDR3 length is 12 residues. The CDR3 region is CAWSVYAGELFF. CDR3 coding DNA: TGTGCCTGGAGTGTTTACGCCGGGGAGCTGTTTTTT.